The entry below describes one T cell receptor (beta chain). The data originate from a study of patients and donors after allogeneic stem cell transplantation. TCRdb itself ran the RT-PCR reads through MiXCR, one entry per CDR3 protein. Of approximately 160,000 distinct CDR3 sequences in the sample, about 29% were seen once. Losses at the gene ends were 1 base for V and 3 bases for J; bases not matched to a gene: 4. The germline gives CDR1 MNHEY, CDR2 SVGEGT. CDR3 length: 16 amino acids. The gene calls are TRBV6-2 or TRBV6-3 and TRBJ1-5, with 9 positions matching TRBD1. The TCR originated in a human donor who was either an allogeneic HSCT recipient or a stem cell or donor lymphocyte infusion donor (not recorded which). It is not recorded whose cells these are; they may come from a transplant donor. Sample: blood, either unsorted or a sorted T cell fraction (not recorded which). Written as DNA, the CDR3 is TGTGCCAGCAGTTACTTCCGGGACAGGGCCAATCAGCCCCAGCATTTT. Encoded protein: CASSYFRDRANQPQHF.